This TCR beta chain was recovered during a study of T cells expressing NK-cell markers. The CDR3 runs to 15 residues. In germline, CDR1 is KGHDR, CDR2 SFDVKD. Regarding the study as a whole: What remained unclear was the HCMV specificity of expanded NKG2C+ T cell clones.

Comments on this clonotype: The antigen is not known.

The authors made TCR beta cDNA libraries by 5'RACE template switching. This switching added a universal primer site and UMIs. No DNA is given; TCRdb re-called the 5' RACE reads and lists each CDR3 protein once. Its clone listing holds roughly 390,000 distinct CDR3 sequences. This clonotype was obtained from a woman aged 50 to 65 in good health. Sequences were obtained from blood T cells: a sorted CD56 or NKG2C T cell subset, CD4+ or CD8+ T cells, or bulk PBMC T cells (not recorded which). The J gene is TRBJ2-1, the V gene TRBV24-1; TCRdb indicates TRBD2, and absent DNA this call remains unverified. This CDR3 is CATSDLQQEVGEQFF.